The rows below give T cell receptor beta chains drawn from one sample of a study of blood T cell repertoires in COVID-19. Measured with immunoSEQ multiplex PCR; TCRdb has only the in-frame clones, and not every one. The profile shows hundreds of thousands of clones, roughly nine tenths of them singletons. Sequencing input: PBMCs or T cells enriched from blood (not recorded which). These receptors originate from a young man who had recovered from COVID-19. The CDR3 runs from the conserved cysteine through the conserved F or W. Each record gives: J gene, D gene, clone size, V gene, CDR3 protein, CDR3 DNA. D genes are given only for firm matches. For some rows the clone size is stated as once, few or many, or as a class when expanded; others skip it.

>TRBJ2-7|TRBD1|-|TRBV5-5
CASSDMGQGFGEQYF
TGTGCCAGCAGCGACATGGGACAGGGGTTTGGTGAGCAGTACTTC
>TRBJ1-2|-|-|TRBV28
CASSALGGSGYTF
TGTGCCAGCAGTGCCCTCGGGGGGAGTGGCTACACCTTC
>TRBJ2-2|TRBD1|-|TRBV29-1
CSVTAGTGARPYTGELFF
TGCAGCGTGACGGCGGGGACAGGGGCTCGTCCGTACACCGGGGAGCTGTTTTTT
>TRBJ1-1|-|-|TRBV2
CASRDQGITEAFF
TGTGCCAGCAGGGATCAGGGTATCACTGAAGCTTTCTTT
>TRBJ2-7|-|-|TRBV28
CASSLINTPYEQYF
TGTGCCAGCAGTTTAATCAACACCCCCTACGAGCAGTACTTC
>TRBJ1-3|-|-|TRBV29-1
CSVGLGAGNTIYF
TGCAGCGTTGGCCTGGGGGCGGGAAACACCATATATTTT
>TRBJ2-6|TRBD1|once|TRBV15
CATSTPTGRYSGANVLTF
TGTGCCACCAGCACGCCGACAGGGCGTTACTCTGGGGCCAACGTCCTGACTTTC
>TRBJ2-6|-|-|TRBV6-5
CASQYSGANVLTF
TGTGCCAGCCAGTACTCTGGGGCCAACGTCCTGACTTTC
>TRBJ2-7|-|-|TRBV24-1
CATSESGRNYEQYF
TGTGCCACCAGTGAATCTGGGAGAAATTACGAGCAGTACTTC
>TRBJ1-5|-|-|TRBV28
CASSLGQDNQPQHF
TGTGCCAGCAGTTTAGGCCAAGATAATCAGCCCCAGCATTTT
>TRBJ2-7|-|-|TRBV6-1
CASSAVGGAKGYEQYF
TGTGCCAGCAGTGCCGTGGGGGGGGCCAAGGGGTACGAGCAGTACTTC
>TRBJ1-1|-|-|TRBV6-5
CASSYSYRGGTEAFF
TGTGCCAGCAGTTACTCTTACCGGGGGGGCACTGAAGCTTTCTTT
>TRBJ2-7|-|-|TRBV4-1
CASSQENRAYEQYF
TGCGCCAGCAGCCAAGAAAACCGAGCCTACGAGCAGTACTTC
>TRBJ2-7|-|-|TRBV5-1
CASSLRSAGQGSYEQYF
TGCGCCAGCAGCTTGAGGTCGGCAGGTCAGGGTTCCTACGAGCAGTACTTC
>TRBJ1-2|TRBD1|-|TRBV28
CASSWDRVERGYTF
TGTGCCAGCAGTTGGGACAGGGTAGAGCGGGGCTACACCTTC
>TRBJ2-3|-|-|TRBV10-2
CASSEFGGSTDTQYF
TGCGCCAGCAGTGAATTCGGGGGATCCACAGATACGCAGTATTTT
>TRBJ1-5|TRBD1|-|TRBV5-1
CASSLEGGRNQPQHF
TGCGCCAGCAGCTTGGAAGGGGGCCGCAATCAGCCCCAGCATTTT
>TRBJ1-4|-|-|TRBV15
CATSRGGEKLFF
TGTGCCACCAGCAGAGGCGGGGAAAAACTGTTTTTT
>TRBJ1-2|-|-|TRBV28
CASSGTGFGNYGYTF
TGTGCCAGCAGTGGAACAGGTTTCGGCAACTATGGCTACACCTTC
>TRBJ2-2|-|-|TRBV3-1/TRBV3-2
CASSQAFAGSGRLGELFF
TGTGCCAGCAGCCAAGCATTTGCCGGGAGTGGTCGTCTAGGGGAGCTGTTTTTT
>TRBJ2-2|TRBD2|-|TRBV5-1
CASRPTSGSGELFF
TGCGCCAGCAGACCTACTAGCGGTTCCGGGGAGCTGTTTTTT
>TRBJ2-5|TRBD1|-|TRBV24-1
CATSDQAGGWETQYF
TGTGCCACCAGTGACCAGGCAGGGGGTTGGGAGACCCAGTACTTC
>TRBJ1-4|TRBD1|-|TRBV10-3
CATGTATNEKLFF
TGTGCCACCGGGACAGCAACTAATGAAAAACTGTTTTTT
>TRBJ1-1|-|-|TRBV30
CAWSEDNRKWVNTEAFF
TGTGCCTGGAGTGAAGACAACCGAAAGTGGGTGAACACTGAAGCTTTCTTT
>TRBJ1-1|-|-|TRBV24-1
CATSDQGTEAFF
TGTGCCACCAGTGATCAGGGGACTGAAGCTTTCTTT
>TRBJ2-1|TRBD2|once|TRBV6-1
CASSAWTSGSWNEQFF
TGTGCCAGCAGTGCCTGGACTAGCGGGAGTTGGAATGAGCAGTTCTTC
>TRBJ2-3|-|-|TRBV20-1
CSASREMGTDTQYF
TGCAGTGCTAGTCGGGAGATGGGCACAGATACGCAGTATTTT
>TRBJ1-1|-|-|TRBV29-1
CSVDRERGTEAFF
TGCAGCGTTGACCGGGAAAGGGGGACTGAAGCTTTCTTT
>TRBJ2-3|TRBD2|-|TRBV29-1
CSVEKLAGGISRSTDTQYF
TGCAGCGTTGAAAAGCTAGCGGGAGGGATATCTAGGAGCACAGATACGCAGTATTTT
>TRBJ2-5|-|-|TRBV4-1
CASSQAGVEETQYF
TGCGCCAGCAGCCAAGCGGGAGTCGAAGAGACCCAGTACTTC
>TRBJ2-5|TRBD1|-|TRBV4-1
CASSHTPGQGGETQYF
TGCGCCAGCAGCCATACCCCGGGACAGGGGGGCGAGACCCAGTACTTC
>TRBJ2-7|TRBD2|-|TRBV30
CAWRRSGSSYEQYF
TGTGCCTGGAGGCGTAGCGGGAGCTCCTACGAGCAGTACTTC
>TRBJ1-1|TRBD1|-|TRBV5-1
CASSLIQGETEAFF
TGCGCCAGCAGCTTGATTCAGGGGGAAACTGAAGCTTTCTTT
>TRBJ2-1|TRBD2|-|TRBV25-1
CASSDNPSGVEHNEQFF
TGTGCCAGCAGTGACAATCCTAGCGGAGTGGAGCACAATGAGCAGTTCTTC
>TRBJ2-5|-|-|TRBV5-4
CASRSIGQKETQYF
TGTGCCAGCAGGTCGATTGGACAGAAAGAGACCCAGTACTTC
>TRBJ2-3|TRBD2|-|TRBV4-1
CASSQTSSGDPDTQYF
TGCGCCAGCAGCCAAACTTCTAGCGGTGATCCAGATACGCAGTATTTT
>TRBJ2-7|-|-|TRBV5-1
CASSLAGDAEGYF
TGCGCCAGCAGCTTAGCCGGAGACGCAGAGGGCTACTTC
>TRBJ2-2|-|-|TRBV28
CASTRGGSANTGELFF
TGTGCCAGCACCCGCGGAGGCTCCGCGAACACCGGGGAGCTGTTTTTT
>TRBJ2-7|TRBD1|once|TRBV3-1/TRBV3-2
CASSQTDRGLSYEQYF
TGTGCCAGCAGCCAAACCGACAGGGGGCTTTCGTACGAGCAGTACTTC
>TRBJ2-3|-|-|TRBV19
CASIGVDTQYF
TGTGCCAGTATCGGGGTAGATACGCAGTATTTT
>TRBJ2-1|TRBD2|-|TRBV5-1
CASSWTLGGGSNEQFF
TGCGCCAGCAGCTGGACCCTCGGCGGGGGATCCAATGAGCAGTTCTTC
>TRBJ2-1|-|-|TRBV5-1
CASSLTAGTANEQFF
TGCGCCAGCAGCTTAACGGCAGGGACTGCCAATGAGCAGTTCTTC
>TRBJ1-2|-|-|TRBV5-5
CASRPEQSSNGYTF
TGTGCCAGCAGACCCGAACAGAGCTCCAATGGCTACACCTTC
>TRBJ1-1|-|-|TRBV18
CASSRNGVSGTEAFF
TGTGCCAGCTCACGAAACGGGGTCTCGGGCACTGAAGCTTTCTTT
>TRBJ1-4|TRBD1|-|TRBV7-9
CASSSLRDSSNEKLFF
TGTGCCAGCAGCAGCCTTAGGGACAGCTCTAATGAAAAACTGTTTTTT
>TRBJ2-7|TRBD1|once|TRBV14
CASSQTDRGGGEQYF
TGTGCCAGCAGCCAGACCGACAGGGGTGGTGGCGAGCAGTACTTC
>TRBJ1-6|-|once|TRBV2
CASSPGSTASPLHF
TGTGCCAGCAGCCCGGGTTCCACTGCTTCACCCCTCCACTTT
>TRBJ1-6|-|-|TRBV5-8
CASSLIEGWSPLHF
TGTGCCAGCAGCTTGATTGAGGGTTGGTCACCCCTCCACTTT
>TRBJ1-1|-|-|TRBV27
CASLALSRGLGVKNTEAFF
TGTGCCAGTTTGGCCCTCTCCCGGGGGTTGGGAGTGAAGAACACTGAAGCTTTCTTT
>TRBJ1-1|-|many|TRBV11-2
CASSFRPGTDAFF
TGTGCCAGCAGCTTCCGGCCGGGAACTGATGCTTTCTTT
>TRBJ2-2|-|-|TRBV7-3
CASSSPSRSDTGELFF
TGTGCCAGCAGCTCTCCATCGAGGTCAGACACCGGGGAGCTGTTTTTT
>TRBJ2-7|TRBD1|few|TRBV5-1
CASSQGQVVEQYF
TGCGCCAGCAGCCAAGGACAGGTAGTCGAGCAGTACTTC
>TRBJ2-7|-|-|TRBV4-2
CASSQDEQGDYEQYF
TGTGCCAGCAGCCAAGATGAACAGGGAGACTACGAGCAGTACTTC
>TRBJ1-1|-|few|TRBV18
CASNGYNTEAFF
TGTGCCAGCAACGGTTATAACACTGAAGCTTTCTTT
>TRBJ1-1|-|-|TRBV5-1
CASSLGVSLDSNTEAFF
TGCGCCAGCAGCTTGGGCGTGTCCCTGGACAGTAACACTGAAGCTTTCTTT
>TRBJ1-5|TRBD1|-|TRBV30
CAWSRMGQGNQPQHF
TGTGCCTGGAGCAGAATGGGACAGGGAAATCAGCCCCAGCATTTT
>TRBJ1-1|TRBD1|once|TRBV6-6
CASSVDRANTEAFF
TGTGCCAGCAGTGTTGACAGGGCGAACACTGAAGCTTTCTTT
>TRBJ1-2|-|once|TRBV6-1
CASSEARSRVYGYTF
TGTGCCAGCAGTGAAGCTCGGAGCAGGGTTTATGGCTACACCTTC
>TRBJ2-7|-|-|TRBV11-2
CASSLAFFEQYF
TGTGCCAGCAGCTTAGCGTTTTTCGAGCAGTACTTC
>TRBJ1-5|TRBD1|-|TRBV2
CASSSQTGSGQPQHF
TGTGCCAGCAGCAGTCAGACAGGGAGTGGTCAGCCCCAGCATTTT